Shown below are 6 T cell receptor beta chains from a single sample sequenced in a study of blood T cell repertoires in COVID-19. The repertoire was sequenced with immunoSEQ multiplex PCR; TCRdb's copy has only in-frame clones and lacks some. The table shows some 130,000 clones, with more than 75% occurring only once. Sequences were obtained from peripheral blood. All receptors derive from a man in his forties or fifties with active COVID-19.

The chain uses TRBV5-8 and TRBJ1-1; 9 nucleotides agree with TRBD1. Germline V gives CDR1 SGHTS, CDR2 YDEGEE. The CDR3 extends over 15 amino acids. Trimming at V came to 3 bases and at J to 7 bases, leaving 10 bases not matched to a gene. The CDR3 loop reads CASSSRDRVLGEAFF. CDR3 nucleotide sequence: TGTGCCAGCAGCTCCCGGGACAGGGTATTGGGTGAAGCTTTCTTT.

The chain joins TRBV10-3 to TRBJ1-1; D is unresolved. Trimming removed 3 bases at V and 0 bases at J, with 11 bases between. The CDR3 is 15 amino acids. Germline CDR1 reads ENHRY; CDR2 reads SYGVKD. CDR3 coding DNA: TGTGCCATCAGTGACCGTGGGCAGATGAACACTGAAGCTTTCTTT. Translating it yields CAISDRGQMNTEAFF.

CDR3 region: CASSERQGAGQYV. In DNA form, the CDR3 reads TGCGCCAGCAGTGAGCGACAGGGGGCAGGGCAGTACGTC. The J gene is TRBJ2-7, the V gene TRBV10-2, with 10 positions matching TRBD1. The V and J ends lost 2 bases and 9 bases, in that order; junction bases with no gene match: 4. From germline, CDR1 is WSHSY and CDR2 SAAADI. CDR3 size: 13 residues.

This CDR3 reads CAWTRVRSGNTIYF. For the CDR3, the DNA is TGTGCCTGGACCAGGGTACGCTCTGGAAACACCATATATTTT. V usage is TRBV30 and J usage is TRBJ1-3, with D possibly TRBD1 on 5 matching bases. This CDR3 contains 14 residues. V was pared by 4 bases and J by 0 bases, with 10 bases between. Germline V gives CDR1 GTSNPN, CDR2 SVGIG (reference sequence).

This chain links TRBV5-1 with TRBJ2-1, with 7 bases aligning to TRBD2. V dropped 4 bases and J dropped 0; count of bases not matched to a gene: 10. Germline assignment: CDR1 SGHRS and CDR2 YFSETQ. The CDR3 contains 17 residues. CDR3 DNA: TGCGCCAGCAGCCTAACTTCGGGGGGAAACTCCTACAATGAGCAGTTCTTC. Translating it yields CASSLTSGGNSYNEQFF.

The chain employs TRBV7-8 and TRBJ2-1; 8 positions agree with TRBD2. This CDR3 has 16 residues. The V gene's germline CDR1 is SGHVS and CDR2 FQNEAQ. V trimming: 2 bases; J trimming: 3 bases; junction bases outside the gene matches: 6. The CDR3 is CASSLRRAGDYNEQFF. CDR3 nucleotides: TGTGCCAGCAGCTTACGCCGAGCGGGAGACTACAATGAGCAGTTCTTC. The full variable domain, with the rest looked up from reference TRBV7-8 and TRBJ2-1, is GAGVSQSPRYKVAKRGQDVALRCDPISGHVSLFWYQQALGQGPEFLTYFQNEAQLDKSGLPSDRFFAERPEGSVSTLKIQRTQQEDSAVYLCASSLRRAGDYNEQFFGPGTRLTVL.